This record looks at one T cell receptor (beta chain) sequence and its context. The source of the sample is a study of OX40 agonist ivuxolimab in advanced cancers. Clones were read by immunoSEQ multiplex PCR, and TCRdb kept only the in-frame ones, dropping some. This table holds roughly 41,000 clones, approximately 88% found once. From germline, CDR1 is MNHEY and CDR2 SMNVEV (reference sequence). The CDR3 is 17 amino acids. The junction had 7 bases not matched to a gene; V was cut back by 2 bases and J by 2 bases. Source: CD4+ or CD8+ T cells sorted from blood, taken in a trial of the OX40 agonist ivuxolimab. The genes are TRBV27 and TRBJ2-3; 10 positions agree with TRBD2. This clonotype was sampled from an adult with an advanced solid tumor such as melanoma, head and neck, liver or kidney cancer. The CDR3 protein is CASSLRGLAALTDTQYF. The DNA of the CDR3 is TGTGCCAGCAGTTTAAGAGGACTAGCGGCCCTCACAGATACGCAGTATTTT.